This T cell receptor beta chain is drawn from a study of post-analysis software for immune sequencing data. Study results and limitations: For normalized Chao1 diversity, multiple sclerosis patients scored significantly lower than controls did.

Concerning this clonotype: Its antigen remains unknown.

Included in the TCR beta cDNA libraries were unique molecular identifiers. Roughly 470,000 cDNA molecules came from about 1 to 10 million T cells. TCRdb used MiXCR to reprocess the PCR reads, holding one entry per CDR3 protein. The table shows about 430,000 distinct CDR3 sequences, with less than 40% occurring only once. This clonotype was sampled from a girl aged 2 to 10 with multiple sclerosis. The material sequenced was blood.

CDR3 in amino acids: CASSPRSRAYEQYF. CDR3 nucleotides: TGTGCCAGCTCACCAAGGAGCAGGGCCTACGAGCAGTACTTC. The chain recombines TRBV18 with TRBJ2-7; a weak D match, TRBD1 (5 bases). V gave up 2 bases and J gave up 2 bases, with 10 bases separating them. This CDR3 spans 14 amino acids. Germline V lookup: CDR1 KGHSH, CDR2 LQKENI.